Presented here are 27 T cell receptor beta chains from one specimen sequenced in a study of post-analysis software for immune sequencing data. The study's findings and limits: Patients carried several TRBV segments more frequently than controls did, and TRBV5-6, TRBV5-1 and TRBV20-1 were among them.

These TCRs are of unknown antigen specificity. Sequencing libraries made from TCR beta cDNA carried unique molecular identifiers. TCRdb independently ran MiXCR on the PCR reads; one entry per CDR3 protein. The table shows about 540,000 distinct CDR3 sequences, with 30% to 40% occurring only once. Sequencing used blood. Receptor source: a girl younger than 18 with multiple sclerosis.

This clonotype came up a few times. The chain has TRBV6-5 and TRBJ2-1; 9 positions match TRBD2. Germline V gene lookup returns CDR1 MNHEY and CDR2 SVGAGI. This CDR3 region has 17 residues. V was clipped by 2 bases and J by 5 bases; unmatched bases: 10. This CDR3 is CASSYPAVAGGHNEQFF. In DNA form, the CDR3 reads TGTGCCAGCAGTTACCCAGCGGTGGCGGGGGGGCACAATGAGCAGTTCTTC.

This clonotype showed up just a few times. J is TRBJ1-6 and V is TRBV6-4; D unclear. Trimming removed 1 base from V and 5 bases from J, with 6 bases in between. CDR3 size: 14 residues. CDR1 and CDR2 (germline): MRHNA, SNTAGT. This CDR3 reads CASSDFRDNSPLHF. The DNA of the CDR3 is TGTGCCAGCAGTGACTTTAGGGATAATTCACCCCTCCACTTT.

The rearrangement uses TRBV4-1 and TRBJ2-1; 9 bases are shared with TRBD1. CDR3 length: 13 amino acids. Germline-derived CDR1 and CDR2 are MGHRA and YSYEKL. V gave up 4 bases and J gave up 8 bases; unmatched junction bases: 3. The CDR3 DNA follows: TGCGCCAGCAGCCGGGGACAGGGTGATGAGCAGTTCTTC. Translation: CASSRGQGDEQFF.

This clonotype was recorded a few times. The chain joins TRBV5-6 to TRBJ2-4; weak D call: TRBD1 (6 bases). The CDR3 contains 11 residues. V was shortened by 4 bases and J by 14 bases, with 13 bases between the two germline ends. Germline V lookup: CDR1 SGHDT, CDR2 YYEEEE. The CDR3 protein is CASSKHEGEYF. The CDR3 DNA reads TGTGCCAGCAGCAAACACGAGGGGGAGTACTTC.

The chain employs TRBV7-3 and TRBJ1-5, with a tentative D call TRBD1 (5 bases). Deletions cut 2 bases from V and 7 bases from J, with 12 bases between. This CDR3 comprises 14 residues. CDR1 is SGHTA and CDR2 is FQGTGA in the germline V gene. The CDR3 coding sequence is TGTGCCAGCAGCTTATTGGGGCCCGGGCAGCCCCAGCATTTT. It yields the protein CASSLLGPGQPQHF.

This chain links TRBV7-9 with TRBJ1-2, with a possible D match to TRBD1 (5 bases). This CDR3 comprises 15 residues. The V end lost 1 base, the J end lost 7 bases, and 16 bases lay between the germline ends. The germline V gene encodes CDR1 SEHNR and CDR2 FQNEAQ (reference sequence). CDR3 sequence (DNA): TGTGCCAGCAGCTTAGAAGTAGGGGAGTACTGTGGCTACACCTTC. Translation gives CASSLEVGEYCGYTF.

Of note for this clonotype: At one boundary the junction diverges from the germline segment, which might be a read error. The CDR3 spells CASSEGSEKLFF. The CDR3, as DNA: TGTGCCAGCAGTGAGGGGTCTGAAAAACTGTTTTTT. This chain joins TRBV10-3 and TRBJ1-4, with TRBD1 as a possible D gene (5 bases). Germline V gene sequence: CDR1 ENHRY, CDR2 SYGVKD. The CDR3 extends over 12 amino acids.

This clonotype was seen only a few times. The rearrangement links TRBV27 to TRBJ1-6; TRBD1 matches 10 bases. The CDR3 is 14 residues long. Germline trimming cut 4 bases from V and 7 bases from J; bases unmatched to any gene: 1. Per the germline V gene, CDR1 is MNHEY and CDR2 is SMNVEV (reference sequence). The CDR3 DNA reads TGTGCCAGCAGTTGGGGACAGGGGAATTCACCCCTCCACTTT. Amino acids: CASSWGQGNSPLHF.

This clonotype has only a few counts. The chain links TRBV20-1 to TRBJ2-4; a possible D gene is TRBD1 (6 bases). The J call may not be correct, given that the DNA end is closer to TRBJ2-7. The CDR3 has 16 amino acids. Looked up from germline, CDR1 is DFQATT and CDR2 is SNEGSKA (reference sequence). The chain's CDR3 is CSARDPPSTGYYEQYF. The DNA of the CDR3 is TGCAGTGCTAGAGATCCCCCCTCGACAGGATACTACGAGCAGTACTTC.

This clonotype was counted once. This chain joins TRBV5-5 and TRBJ1-1; D is ambiguous. In germline, CDR1 is SGHKS, CDR2 YYEKEE (reference sequence). This CDR3 spans 13 amino acids. V lost 4 bases, J lost 6 bases, and 13 bases lay in between. Here the CDR3 reads CASSTGSGAEAFF. DNA of the CDR3: TGTGCCAGCAGCACCGGCAGCGGCGCTGAAGCTTTCTTT.

This clonotype has more than one count but fewer than ten. The chain is built from TRBV9 and TRBJ2-1; D is unresolved. Trimming shortened V by 0 bases and J by 3 bases, and 13 bases separated the two germline ends. CDR3 length: 16 residues. Germline values: CDR1 SGDLS, CDR2 YYNGEE. The CDR3 nucleotides are TGTGCCAGCAGCGTAGACGAGCTAGGCCTCTACAATGAGCAGTTCTTC. Its translation: CASSVDELGLYNEQFF.

This chain joins TRBV12-3 or TRBV12-4 and TRBJ1-2, with D possibly matching TRBD1 (5 bases). Trimming took off 3 bases at V and 8 bases at J, with 13 bases between the two ends. The CDR3 runs 13 residues. DNA for the CDR3: TGTGCCAGCAGTTTGCAGGGAGCGGAGGGCTACACCTTC. Its translation: CASSLQGAEGYTF.

This clonotype appeared a few times. The chain joins TRBV7-8 to TRBJ2-1; no firm D call. The V gene lost 2 bases and the J gene lost 6 bases, with 8 bases spanning the gap. CDR1 is SGHVS, CDR2 FQNEAQ, per germline. The CDR3 extends over 13 amino acids. CDR3 sequence: CASSLSGANEQFF. CDR3 nucleotides: TGTGCCAGCAGCTTATCGGGCGCCAATGAGCAGTTCTTC.

A few counts support this clonotype. V usage is TRBV21-1 and J usage is TRBJ2-3; the table calls TRBD2, which could not be checked here. TRBV21-1 has pseudogene status. This CDR3 comprises 15 residues. The CDR3 sequence is CASSKGGGAGDTQYF. In DNA form, the CDR3 reads TGTGCCAGCAGCAAAGGGGGAGGGGCTGGAGATACGCAGTATTTT.

The J gene is TRBJ1-6, the V gene TRBV6-5; 7 bases fit TRBD1. This CDR3 is built from 15 residues. Germline lookup yields CDR1 MNHEY and CDR2 SVGAGI. V was clipped by 2 bases and J by 11 bases; unmatched bases: 9. In DNA form, the CDR3 reads TGTGCCAGCAGTTACAATAGGGGGCCTGAGACACCCCTCCACTTT. It codes for CASSYNRGPETPLHF.

The chain combines TRBV2 with TRBJ2-3; 7 bases line up with TRBD1. Trimming removed 2 bases from V and 6 bases from J; junction bases left unmatched: 8. Germline assignment: CDR1 SNHLY and CDR2 FYNNEI. CDR3 size: 15 residues. The CDR3 DNA follows: TGTGCCAGCAGTGAAACCGGACAGGTCACGGATACGCAGTATTTT. This sequence encodes CASSETGQVTDTQYF.

This clonotype has more than one count but fewer than ten. The chain couples TRBV5-4 to TRBJ2-1; 9 bases are shared with TRBD1. This CDR3 region has 14 residues. Germline values: CDR1 SGHNT, CDR2 YYREEE (reference sequence). The J segment lost 8 bases and the V segment lost 7 bases, leaving 10 bases of the junction unmatched. Here the CDR3 reads CASQMGQGIYEQFF. In nucleotides, the CDR3 is TGTGCCAGCCAGATGGGACAGGGTATCTATGAGCAGTTCTTC. The complete variable domain, with remaining parts taken from reference TRBV5-4 and TRBJ2-1, reads ETGVTQSPTHLIKTRGQQVTLRCSSQSGHNTVSWYQQALGQGPQFIFQYYREEENGRGNFPPRFSGLQFPNYSSELNVNALELDDSALYLCASQMGQGIYEQFFGPGTRLTVL.

This clonotype was seen a few times. The CDR3, as DNA: TGCAGTGCTAGAGGGCGGTGGGCTAGCGACCCCCTATACAATGAGCAGTTCTTC. Translating it yields CSARGRWASDPLYNEQFF. The chain links TRBV20-1 to TRBJ2-1; D is possibly TRBD2 (6 bases). CDR3 size: 18 residues. Trimming removed 1 base from V and 4 bases from J, with 23 bases in between. Germline V gene lookup returns CDR1 DFQATT and CDR2 SNEGSKA (reference sequence).

The rearrangement joins TRBV6-6 to TRBJ2-5, with no clear D. V shed 0 bases and J shed 8 bases, with 7 bases lying between them. Germline V gene sequence: CDR1 MNHNY, CDR2 SVGAGI (reference sequence). CDR3 size: 12 residues. In nucleotides, the CDR3 is TGTGCCAGCAGTTACTCACGGCAAACCCAGTACTTC. Protein: CASSYSRQTQYF.

V and J are TRBV7-6 and TRBJ1-4, with 7 bases lining up with TRBD1. Trimming removed 2 bases from V and 13 bases from J; junction bases left unmatched: 4. Germline V gene sequence: CDR1 SGHVS, CDR2 FNYEAQ. This CDR3 spans 12 amino acids. Written as DNA, the CDR3 is TGTGCCAGCAGCTTACCCCGGGACAGACTGTTTTTT. Translating it yields CASSLPRDRLFF.

The chain couples TRBV29-1 to TRBJ1-2; 8 bases line up with TRBD1. CDR1 and CDR2 from the germline V gene are SQVTM and ANQGSEA. J gave up 0 bases and V 8 bases, and 17 bases lay outside the gene matches. The CDR3 runs 17 residues. In nucleotides, the CDR3 is TGCAGCTACAGAGGCGAACTGGGGACAGGAACTAACTATGGCTACACCTTC. Residues: CSYRGELGTGTNYGYTF.

A few counts support this clonotype. V usage is TRBV3-1 and J usage is TRBJ2-1; D not resolved. V was pared by 1 base and J by 5 bases, with 3 bases between. The CDR3 loop spans 12 amino acids. Germline loops: CDR1 LGHDT, CDR2 YNNKEL (reference sequence). CDR3 residues: CASSQGNNEQFF. The CDR3 bases are TGTGCCAGCAGCCAAGGGAACAATGAGCAGTTCTTC.

V gene TRBV10-2 combines with J gene TRBJ1-5; a weak D match, TRBD1 (5 bases). This CDR3 has 14 amino acids. Germline lookup yields CDR1 WSHSY and CDR2 SAAADI. The ends were cut back, 8 bases at V and 4 bases at J, with 15 bases in the middle. CDR3 amino acids: CASQGLGGNQPQHF. The CDR3 coding sequence is TGCGCCAGCCAGGGCCTGGGAGGAAATCAGCCCCAGCATTTT.

This sequence joins TRBV4-1 and TRBJ2-3; tentative D call: TRBD2 (5 bases). This CDR3 spans 13 amino acids. Trimming shortened V by 0 bases and J by 11 bases, and 12 bases separated the two germline ends. CDR1 is MGHRA and CDR2 is YSYEKL in the germline V gene. CDR3 sequence reads: CASSQDREKGQYF. The CDR3 region has the DNA TGCGCCAGCAGCCAAGATAGGGAGAAGGGGCAGTATTTT.

On this clonotype itself: The germline gene is not matched at one end of the junction; a read error may be the cause. The chain has TRBV7-2 and TRBJ2-7, with TRBD1 as a possible D gene (6 bases). CDR3 size: 13 residues. CDR1 is SGHTA and CDR2 is FQGNSA in the germline V gene. CDR3 DNA sequence: TGTGCCACCCGTCGGACAGCCTCCTACGGGCAGTACTTC. Its protein product is CATRRTASYGQYF.

This clonotype turned up a few times. This sequence joins TRBV5-6 and TRBJ2-7; D is undetermined. Per germline, CDR1 SGHDT and CDR2 YYEEEE. The CDR3 spans 15 residues. The V end lost 2 bases, the J end lost 1 base, and 13 bases lay between the germline ends. CDR3 in DNA: TGTGCCAGCAGCTTTCAGCCAGCTCAGTCCTACGAGCAGTACTTC. This encodes CASSFQPAQSYEQYF. The full variable domain, with the rest looked up from reference TRBV5-6 and TRBJ2-7, is DAGVTQSPTHLIKTRGQQVTLRCSPKSGHDTVSWYQQALGQGPQFIFQYYEEEERQRGNFPDRFSGHQFPNYSSELNVNALLLGDSALYLCASSFQPAQSYEQYFGPGTRLTVT.

V usage is TRBV24-1 and J usage is TRBJ2-3, with TRBD2 identical over 8 bases. There are 15 residues in the CDR3. V gave up 4 bases and J gave up 1 base; unmatched junction bases: 3. The V gene's germline CDR1 is KGHDR and CDR2 SFDVKD. DNA of the CDR3: TGTGCCACCAGTGAACCGGGACTAGGCACAGATACGCAGTATTTT. Its translation: CATSEPGLGTDTQYF.